This T cell receptor beta chain was captured by sequencing in a study of blood T cell repertoires in COVID-19. The overall study: Samples representing acute and convalescent COVID-19 were sourced from the United States, Italy and Spain. T cells, B-cell-depleted T cells, or PBMCs provided the cDNA or gDNA that served as material.

Participants were aged about 18 to 100 years from approximately 25 US areas. In the original analysis: Amplified reference gene primers provided the basis for estimating nucleated cell counts. Sequencing was performed with immunoSEQ multiplex PCR; in TCRdb, only in-frame clones are kept and a portion is missing. D and trimming were read from the DNA, whereas the V and J calls and clone size are those reported in that table. The table includes 200,000 to 250,000 clones, over 80% detected once. The TCR was taken from a man in his forties or fifties who had been exposed to COVID-19. The specimen was PBMCs or T cells enriched from blood (not recorded which).

The CDR3 region has the DNA TGCAGCTGGGGGGGGAGAATGAACACTGAAGCTTTCTTT. Protein product: CSWGGRMNTEAFF. The chain recombines TRBV29-1 with TRBJ1-1; D perhaps matches TRBD1 (5 bases). The CDR3 is made up of 13 amino acids. Germline CDR1 is SQVTM and CDR2 is ANQGSEA. Trimming stripped 8 bases from V and 0 bases from J, with 13 bases between.